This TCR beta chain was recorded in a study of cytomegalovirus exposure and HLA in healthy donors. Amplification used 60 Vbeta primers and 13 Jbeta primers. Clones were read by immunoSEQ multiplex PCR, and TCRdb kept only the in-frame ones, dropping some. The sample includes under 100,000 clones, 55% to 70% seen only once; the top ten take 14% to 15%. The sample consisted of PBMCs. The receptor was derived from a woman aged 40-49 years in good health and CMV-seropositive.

The CDR3 sequence is CASMRDWQYF. The CDR3 bases are TGTGCCAGCATGAGGGACTGGCAGTATTTT. V gene TRBV25-1 combines with J gene TRBJ2-3, with D possibly TRBD2 on 6 matching bases. The CDR3 loop spans 10 amino acids. CDR1 and CDR2 (germline): MGHDK, SYGVNS. Trimming pared 7 bases from V and 11 bases from J, leaving 10 bases between. Variable domain in full (rest from reference TRBV25-1 and TRBJ2-3): EADIYQTPRYLVIGTGKKITLECSQTMGHDKMYWYQQDPGMELHLIHYSYGVNSTEKGDLSSESTVSRIRTEHFPLTLESARPSHTSQYLCASMRDWQYFGPGTRLTVL.